Reported below is one T cell receptor (beta chain). What it binds is unknown. Germline values: CDR1 SGHRS, CDR2 YFSETQ. V shed 0 bases and J shed 2 bases, with 14 bases lying between them. The CDR3 runs 16 residues. The data were obtained in a study of cytomegalovirus exposure and HLA in healthy donors. The study, taken as a whole, reports: No immune exposure information besides CMV serostatus was available. In vitro work confirmed that a few CMV-associated chains recognize CMV antigens. An ancestry cluster, one associated with Asian ancestry, reportedly showed fewer N-insertions than the approximately 660-donor mean in a later analysis.

Use of 60 Vbeta and 13 Jbeta primers characterized the PCR. Original processing notes: Unique TCR beta chains numbered 60 million to 100 million in a later analysis, with about 11 million shared. Here immunoSEQ multiplex PCR was the method, and the copy in TCRdb shows in-frame clones only, minus some. V and J calls and clone size come straight from that table; D and trimming were deduced from the DNA. The sample carries roughly 190,000 clones, about 80% recorded once. This chain uses TRBV5-1 with TRBJ1-1; perhaps TRBD1 as D (6 bases). The clonotype was recovered from a woman aged 45-60 years in good health and CMV-seronegative. What was sequenced was PBMCs. The CDR3 DNA is TGCGCCAGCAGCTTGGCCGGCAGGGGAATAAACACTGAAGCTTTCTTT. Protein product: CASSLAGRGINTEAFF. The whole variable domain, filled in from reference TRBV5-1 and TRBJ1-1, reads KAGVTQTPRYLIKTRGQQVTLSCSPISGHRSVSWYQQTPGQGLQFLFEYFSETQRNKGNFPGRFSGRQFSNSRSEMNVSTLELGDSALYLCASSLAGRGINTEAFFGQGTRLTVV.